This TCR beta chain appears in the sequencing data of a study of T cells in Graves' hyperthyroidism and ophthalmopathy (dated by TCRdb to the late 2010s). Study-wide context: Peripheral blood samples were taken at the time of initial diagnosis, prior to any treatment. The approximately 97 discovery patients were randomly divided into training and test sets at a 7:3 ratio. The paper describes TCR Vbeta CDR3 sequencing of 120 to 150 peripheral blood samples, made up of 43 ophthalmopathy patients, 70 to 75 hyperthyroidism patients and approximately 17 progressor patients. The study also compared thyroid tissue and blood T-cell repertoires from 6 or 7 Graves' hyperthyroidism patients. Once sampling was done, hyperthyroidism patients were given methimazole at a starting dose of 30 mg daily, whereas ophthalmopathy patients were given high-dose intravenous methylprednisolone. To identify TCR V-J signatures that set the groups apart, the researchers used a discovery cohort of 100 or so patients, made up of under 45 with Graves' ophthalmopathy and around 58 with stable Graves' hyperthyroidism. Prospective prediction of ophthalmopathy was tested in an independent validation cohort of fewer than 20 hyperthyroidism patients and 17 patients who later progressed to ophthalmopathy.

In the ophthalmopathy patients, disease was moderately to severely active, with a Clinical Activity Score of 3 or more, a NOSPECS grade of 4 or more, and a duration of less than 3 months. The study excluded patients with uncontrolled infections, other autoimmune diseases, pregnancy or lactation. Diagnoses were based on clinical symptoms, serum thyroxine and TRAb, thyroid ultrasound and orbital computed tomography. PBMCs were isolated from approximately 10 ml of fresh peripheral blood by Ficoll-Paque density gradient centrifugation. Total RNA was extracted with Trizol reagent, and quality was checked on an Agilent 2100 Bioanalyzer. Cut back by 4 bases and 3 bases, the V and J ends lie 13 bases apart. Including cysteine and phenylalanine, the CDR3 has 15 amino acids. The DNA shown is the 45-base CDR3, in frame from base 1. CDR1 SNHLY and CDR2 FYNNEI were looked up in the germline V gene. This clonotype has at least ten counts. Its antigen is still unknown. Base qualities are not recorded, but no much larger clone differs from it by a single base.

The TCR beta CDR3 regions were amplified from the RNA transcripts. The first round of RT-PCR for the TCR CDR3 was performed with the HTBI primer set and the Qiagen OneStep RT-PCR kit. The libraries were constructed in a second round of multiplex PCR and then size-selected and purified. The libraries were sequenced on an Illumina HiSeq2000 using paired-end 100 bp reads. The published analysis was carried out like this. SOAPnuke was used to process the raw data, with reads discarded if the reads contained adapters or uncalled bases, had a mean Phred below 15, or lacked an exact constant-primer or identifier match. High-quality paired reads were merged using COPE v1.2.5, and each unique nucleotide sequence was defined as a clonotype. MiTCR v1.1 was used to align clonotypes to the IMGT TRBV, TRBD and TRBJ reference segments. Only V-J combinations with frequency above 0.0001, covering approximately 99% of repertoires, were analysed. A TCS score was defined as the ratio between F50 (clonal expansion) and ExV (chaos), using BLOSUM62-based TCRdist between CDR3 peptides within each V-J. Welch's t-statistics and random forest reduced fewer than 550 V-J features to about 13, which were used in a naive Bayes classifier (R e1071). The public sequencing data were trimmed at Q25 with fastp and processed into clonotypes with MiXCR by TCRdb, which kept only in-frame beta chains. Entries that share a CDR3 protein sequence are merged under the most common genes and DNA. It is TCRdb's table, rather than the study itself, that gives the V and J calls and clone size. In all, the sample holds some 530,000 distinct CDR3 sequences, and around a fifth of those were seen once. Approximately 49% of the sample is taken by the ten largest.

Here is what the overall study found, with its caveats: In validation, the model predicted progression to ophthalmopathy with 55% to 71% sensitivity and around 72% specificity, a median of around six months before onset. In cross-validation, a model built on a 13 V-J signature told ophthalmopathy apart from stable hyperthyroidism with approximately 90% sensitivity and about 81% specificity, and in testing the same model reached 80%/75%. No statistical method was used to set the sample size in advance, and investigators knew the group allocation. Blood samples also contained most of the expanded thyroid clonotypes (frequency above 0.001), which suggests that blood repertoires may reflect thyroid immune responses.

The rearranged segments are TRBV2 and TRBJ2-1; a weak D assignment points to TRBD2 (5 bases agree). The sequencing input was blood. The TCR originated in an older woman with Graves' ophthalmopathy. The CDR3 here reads CASSVRAEIYNEQFF. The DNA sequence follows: TGTGCCAGCAGTGTTCGAGCGGAAATCTACAATGAGCAGTTCTTC.